These 32 T cell receptor beta chains were sequenced from one sample in a study of blood T cell repertoires in COVID-19 (TCRdb year 2020). The library relied on the immunoSEQ multiplex PCR assay. In its TCRdb copy, this immuneACCESS table keeps in-frame sequences only and misses some clones. Where compared with another copy, unresolved V genes explain less than half of these, and the others have no known cause. This sample comprises some 120,000 clones, 65% to 90% of them detected only once. The ten top clones hold 6.6% of the sample. The sample was peripheral blood. Receptors were obtained from an older man with active or convalescent COVID-19.

V and J are TRBV7-8 and TRBJ2-3, with D possibly matching TRBD2 (6 bases). The CDR3 length is 16 residues. The germline V gene has CDR1 SGHVS and CDR2 FQNEAQ. V gave up 0 bases and J gave up 3 bases, with 13 bases separating them. The CDR3 nucleotides are TGTGCCAGCAGCTTAGCGAGTCGGGAGTGGACAGATACGCAGTATTTT. This translates into CASSLASREWTDTQYF.

This chain connects TRBV5-1 to TRBJ2-1; the match to TRBD1 covers 8 bases. V trimming: 2 bases; J trimming: 6 bases; junction bases outside the gene matches: 7. This CDR3 contains 15 residues. CDR1 is SGHRS and CDR2 is YFSETQ in the germline V gene. This chain's CDR3 is CASSFQGQGRNEQFF. The CDR3 DNA sequence: TGCGCCAGCAGCTTTCAAGGACAGGGACGCAATGAGCAGTTCTTC. The full variable domain, its missing parts supplied by reference TRBV5-1 and TRBJ2-1, is KAGVTQTPRYLIKTRGQQVTLSCSPISGHRSVSWYQQTPGQGLQFLFEYFSETQRNKGNFPGRFSGRQFSNSRSEMNVSTLELGDSALYLCASSFQGQGRNEQFFGPGTRLTVL.

The chain recombines TRBV20-1 with TRBJ1-2, with D hard to call. The CDR3 is 12 amino acids. The V end lost 3 bases, the J end lost 6 bases, and 11 bases lay between the germline ends. The germline CDR1 and CDR2 sequences are DFQATT and SNEGSKA (reference sequence). The CDR3 loop is CSASGGNNGYTF. CDR3 sequence (DNA): TGCAGTGCTAGTGGTGGCAACAATGGCTACACCTTC.

This chain links TRBV6-5 with TRBJ1-1; a weak D match, TRBD1 (5 bases). The CDR3 consists of 13 residues. In germline, CDR1 is MNHEY, CDR2 SVGAGI. The V end lost 2 bases, the J end lost 7 bases, and 11 bases lay between the germline ends. The CDR3 sequence is CASSYGTEVEAFF. CDR3 coding DNA: TGTGCCAGCAGTTACGGGACTGAAGTTGAAGCTTTCTTT.

In this sample, this clone turned up once. The chain joins TRBV7-9 to TRBJ1-6, with D uncertain. CDR1 and CDR2 from the germline V gene are SEHNR and FQNEAQ (reference sequence). This CDR3 is 14 amino acids long. V dropped 3 bases and J dropped 7 bases, with 10 bases sitting between them. The CDR3 DNA sequence: TGTGCCAGCAGCTTGGGCGGGTTAAATTCACCCCTCCACTTT. Amino acids: CASSLGGLNSPLHF.

The chain employs TRBV7-6 and TRBJ1-1; D is perhaps TRBD1 (6 bases). The length of the CDR3 is 15 residues. Germline CDR1 reads SGHVS; CDR2 reads FNYEAQ. V lost 5 bases, J lost 1 base, and 14 bases lay in between. Here the CDR3 DNA reads TGTGCCAGCAGCGTATCCCGGGGGGCGAACACTGAAGCTTTCTTT. Translated: CASSVSRGANTEAFF.

J is TRBJ1-6 and V is TRBV11-3; maybe TRBD1 (5 bases). From germline, CDR1 is SGHNT and CDR2 YENEEA. Deletions cut 0 bases from V and 10 bases from J, with 7 bases between. This CDR3 contains 13 residues. CDR3 nucleotide sequence: TGTGCCAGCAGCTTAGATGGGGCGTCACCCCTCCACTTT. Its translation is CASSLDGASPLHF.

V usage is TRBV6-2 or TRBV6-3 and J usage is TRBJ2-5; D is perhaps TRBD1 (6 bases). The length of the CDR3 is 14 residues. V dropped 2 bases and J dropped 4 bases, with 11 bases sitting between them. Germline assignment: CDR1 MNHEY and CDR2 SVGEGT. The CDR3 bases are TGTGCCAGCAGTTACCCACAGGGAATAGAGACCCAGTACTTC. Protein: CASSYPQGIETQYF.

V gene TRBV14 combines with J gene TRBJ1-1; D perhaps matches TRBD1 (6 bases). Trimming stripped 6 bases from V and 0 bases from J, with 32 bases between. The CDR3 sequence is 21 residues long. CDR1 is SGHDN and CDR2 is FVKESK in the germline V gene. The CDR3 is CASRHLRDTLTERWVNTEAFF. Written as DNA, the CDR3 is TGTGCCAGCAGGCACCTCAGGGACACCTTGACAGAGAGGTGGGTGAACACTGAAGCTTTCTTT.

The chain recombines TRBV5-4 with TRBJ2-1, with 8 bases identical to TRBD2. V gave up 3 bases and J gave up 4 bases; unmatched junction bases: 6. The CDR3 length is 15 residues. Germline lookup yields CDR1 SGHNT and CDR2 YYREEE (reference sequence). CDR3 loop: CASSYPSGSYNEQFF. The CDR3 DNA follows: TGTGCCAGCAGCTATCCCAGCGGGAGTTACAATGAGCAGTTCTTC.

The CDR3 spells CASSPGTGAYNSPLHF. The CDR3 DNA is TGTGCCAGCAGCCCCGGGACAGGGGCATATAATTCACCCCTCCACTTT. The J gene is TRBJ1-6, the V gene TRBV25-1; 10 bases line up with TRBD1. Trimming took 6 bases from V and 4 from J; bases not matched to a gene: 6. This CDR3 is built from 16 residues. Germline V lookup: CDR1 MGHDK, CDR2 SYGVNS.

The chain employs TRBV6-5 and TRBJ2-4; 7 positions match TRBD1. J was trimmed by 2 bases and V by 3 bases; bases with no gene match: 4. The CDR3 consists of 15 residues. Germline V gene data show CDR1 as MNHEY and CDR2 as SVGAGI. The CDR3 here is CASSYSTGTKNIQYF. The DNA of the CDR3 is TGTGCCAGCAGTTATTCGACAGGGACCAAAAACATTCAGTACTTC.

The DNA of the CDR3 is TGTGCCAGCAGCTCCGGGACAGGAGTAAATAGCAATCAGCCCCAGCATTTT. Encoded protein: CASSSGTGVNSNQPQHF. The chain carries TRBV5-6 and TRBJ1-5; 8 bases agree with TRBD1. CDR3 length: 17 amino acids. CDR1 is SGHDT and CDR2 is YYEEEE in the germline V gene. V shed 3 bases, J shed 0 bases, and the junction held 8 bases outside the gene matches.

The genes are TRBV5-5 and TRBJ2-5; TRBD2 agrees at 10 bases. The CDR3 consists of 15 residues. J was trimmed by 4 bases and V by 5 bases; bases with no gene match: 8. Germline CDR1 reads SGHKS; CDR2 reads YYEKEE (reference sequence). The CDR3 coding sequence is TGTGCCAGCAGTTCCCTAGCGGGAGTCGGAGAGACCCAGTACTTC. Encoded protein: CASSSLAGVGETQYF.

The V call is TRBV6-2 or TRBV6-3, the J call TRBJ1-5; 9 bases align to TRBD1. The V gene's germline CDR1 is MNHEY and CDR2 SVGEGT. Losses at the gene ends were 3 bases for V and 6 bases for J; bases not matched to a gene: 9. The CDR3 loop spans 16 amino acids. The CDR3 loop reads CASSYPRQGGGQPQHF. In nucleotides, the CDR3 is TGTGCCAGCAGTTATCCCCGACAGGGGGGAGGTCAGCCCCAGCATTTT.

The J gene is TRBJ2-1, the V gene TRBV9; 12 bases line up with TRBD1. Germline V CDR1 and CDR2: SGDLS, YYNGEE. The trim removed 3 bases at V and 7 bases at J, leaving 2 bases unmatched. The CDR3 totals 14 residues. CDR3 residues: CASSGGQGANEQFF. In DNA form, the CDR3 reads TGTGCCAGCAGCGGGGGACAGGGGGCGAATGAGCAGTTCTTC.

This clone was recorded a few times. The chain joins TRBV5-1 to TRBJ1-2; 8 bases are shared with TRBD1. With 3 bases clipped from V and 8 bases from J, the junction kept 9 bases outside the gene matches. The germline V gene has CDR1 SGHRS and CDR2 YFSETQ. This CDR3 spans 14 amino acids. CDR3 in amino acids: CASSWSTGDVGYTF. In nucleotides, the CDR3 is TGCGCCAGCAGCTGGTCGACAGGGGATGTCGGCTACACCTTC.

This clone was counted only a few times. This rearrangement joins TRBV30 to TRBJ1-4, with 7 bases that match TRBD1. Germline V gene lookup returns CDR1 GTSNPN and CDR2 SVGIG (reference sequence). V was pared by 4 bases and J by 5 bases, with 4 bases of the junction left unmatched. The CDR3 contains 13 residues. CDR3 sequence: CAWKGAPNEKLFF. DNA for the CDR3: TGTGCCTGGAAGGGGGCCCCGAATGAAAAACTGTTTTTT.

The rearrangement links TRBV27 to TRBJ2-7; 9 bases line up with TRBD1. V dropped 4 bases and J dropped 0; count of bases not matched to a gene: 4. The CDR3 loop spans 15 amino acids. Germline V gives CDR1 MNHEY, CDR2 SMNVEV (reference sequence). The CDR3 region has the DNA TGTGCCAGCAGTTCCTCGACAGGGGGCTCCTACGAGCAGTACTTC. Its protein product is CASSSSTGGSYEQYF.

This clone was detected only once. The rearrangement joins TRBV5-4 to TRBJ2-6; a weak D match, TRBD1 (5 bases). This CDR3 is built from 17 residues. Germline V gene lookup returns CDR1 SGHNT and CDR2 YYREEE (reference sequence). V lost 2 bases to trimming and J lost 0 bases, with 12 bases between them. The CDR3 nucleotides read TGTGCCAGCAGCTTAGCAGGGCTCTACTCTGGGGCCAACGTCCTGACTTTC. Translated: CASSLAGLYSGANVLTF.

This chain joins TRBV28 and TRBJ2-1, with 7 bases matching TRBD2. Germline lookup yields CDR1 MDHEN and CDR2 SYDVKM. V shed 5 bases and J 6 bases; nucleotides not matched to a gene: 7. CDR3 length equals 14 residues. The CDR3 region has the DNA TGTGCCAGCAGTCTTCTACTAGCGCTCAATGAGCAGTTCTTC. It yields the protein CASSLLLALNEQFF.

The chain employs TRBV24-1 and TRBJ2-5, with D hard to call. CDR3 length equals 12 residues. Germline-derived CDR1 and CDR2 are KGHDR and SFDVKD. V was pared by 1 base and J by 4 bases, with 3 bases between. The CDR3 sequence: CATSDFRETQYF. The CDR3 nucleotides are TGTGCCACCAGTGATTTTCGAGAGACCCAGTACTTC.

The chain's CDR3 is CASSLSAESENGYTF. The CDR3 region has the DNA TGTGCCAGCAGCTTAAGCGCCGAGTCAGAAAATGGCTACACCTTC. The chain carries TRBV11-3 and TRBJ1-2, with D hard to call. V dropped 2 bases and J dropped 6 bases, with 16 bases sitting between them. CDR1 is SGHNT, CDR2 YENEEA, per germline. The CDR3 is made up of 15 amino acids.

The CDR3 bases are TGTGCCAGTAGTATCACAGGGGCTGGAAACACCATATATTTT. Translated, it gives CASSITGAGNTIYF. This chain links TRBV19 with TRBJ1-3, with TRBD1 identical over 7 bases. J gave up 2 bases and V 3 bases, and 1 base lay outside the gene matches. The CDR3 contains 14 residues. Germline assignment: CDR1 LNHDA and CDR2 SQIVND (reference sequence). Full variable domain (missing parts from reference TRBV19 and TRBJ1-3): DGGITQSPKYLFRKEGQNVTLSCEQNLNHDAMYWYRQDPGQGLRLIYYSQIVNDFQKGDIAEGYSVSREKKESFPLTVTSAQKNPTAFYLCASSITGAGNTIYFGEGSWLTVV.

This clone was seen only once. This CDR3 is also generated by other DNA sequences in the sample. The chain joins TRBV9 to TRBJ2-2, with D maybe TRBD2 (6 bases). The CDR3 covers 15 residues. Germline CDR1 is SGDLS and CDR2 is YYNGEE. Trimming took 0 bases from V and 1 from J, leaving 7 bases between them. CDR3 amino acids: CASSVVGGNTGELFF. The CDR3 DNA reads as TGTGCCAGCAGCGTAGTCGGGGGGAACACCGGGGAGCTGTTTTTT.

This chain uses TRBV28 with TRBJ1-5; D is perhaps TRBD1 (6 bases). Trimming cost V 3 bases and J 6 bases, with 12 bases left between them. The CDR3 totals 14 residues. The germline gives CDR1 MDHEN, CDR2 SYDVKM. As DNA, the CDR3 is TGTGCCAGCAGTTTTACAGGGAACTCTCAGCCCCAGCATTTT. Its translation is CASSFTGNSQPQHF.

The J gene is TRBJ1-2, the V gene TRBV10-1, with D perhaps matching TRBD1 (6 bases). CDR1 and CDR2 (germline): WNHNN, SYGVQD (reference sequence). This CDR3 spans 13 amino acids. V was cut by 10 bases and J by 0 bases, with 12 bases left in between. CDR3 DNA sequence: TGCGCCACCCCACAGGGAGCTAACTATGGCTACACCTTC. Translated, it gives CATPQGANYGYTF.

The chain employs TRBV18 and TRBJ1-6; D is undetermined. This CDR3 is built from 12 residues. V gave up 2 bases and J gave up 8 bases, with 4 bases separating them. Germline lookup yields CDR1 KGHSH and CDR2 LQKENI. The chain's CDR3 is CASSPTDSPLHF. Written as DNA, the CDR3 is TGTGCCAGCTCACCAACTGATTCACCCCTCCACTTT. Using reference TRBV18 and TRBJ1-6 for the parts outside the CDR3, the full variable domain is NAGVMQNPRHLVRRRGQEARLRCSPMKGHSHVYWYRQLPEEGLKFMVYLQKENIIDESGMPKERFSAEFPKEGPSILRIQQVVRGDSAAYFCASSPTDSPLHFGNGTRLTVT.

This clone was seen just once. The chain employs TRBV21-1 and TRBJ2-1; whether TRBD2, the table's D call, matches the DNA was not checked. TRBV21-1 is a pseudogene segment. The CDR3 is made up of 16 amino acids. CDR3 amino acids: CASSKWTQSSYNEQFF. The CDR3 DNA is TGTGCCAGCAGCAAATGGACTCAAAGCTCCTACAATGAGCAGTTCTTC.

This chain uses TRBV5-4 with TRBJ2-1; 10 nucleotides match TRBD2. With 5 bases clipped from V and 7 bases from J, the junction kept 9 bases outside the gene matches. The CDR3 spans 15 residues. Germline-derived CDR1 and CDR2 are SGHNT and YYREEE (reference sequence). Written as DNA, the CDR3 is TGTGCCAGCAGACTCAGCGGGGGGGTGGTTAATGAGCAGTTCTTC. Residues: CASRLSGGVVNEQFF.

The chain links TRBV19 to TRBJ2-1; 14 bases map to TRBD2. Germline V gene data show CDR1 as LNHDA and CDR2 as SQIVND (reference sequence). The V segment lost 3 bases and the J segment 0 bases; nucleotides outside the gene matches: 10. This CDR3 spans 20 amino acids. The CDR3 DNA is TGTGCCAGTAGTATGGGACTAGCGGGAGTCCGGTGGAGCTCCTACAATGAGCAGTTCTTC. It translates to CASSMGLAGVRWSSYNEQFF.

This chain uses TRBV10-3 with TRBJ2-5; maybe TRBD1 (6 bases). With 0 bases removed from V and 7 bases from J, the gap between germline ends came to 18 bases. The V gene's germline CDR1 is ENHRY and CDR2 SYGVKD. The CDR3 runs to 16 residues. DNA for the CDR3: TGTGCCATCAGTGAGTCTATCAGGGGACGTCTTGGGACCCAGTACTTC. Its protein is CAISESIRGRLGTQYF.